One and the same sample provided the 8 T cell receptor beta chains below, sequenced in a study of T cell responses to AZD1222 COVID-19 vaccine (dated by TCRdb to about 2021). Library prep was done by the immunoSEQ multiplex PCR assay. TCRdb obtained this table from immuneACCESS and retained in-frame rearrangements with V and J assigned. These tables miss some clones; where compared with another copy, unresolved V genes account for less than half of the shortfall, and the remainder is unexplained. Counted in this sample were approximately 300,000 clones; 90% to 95% of them appeared once. The ten largest account for around 0.57% of the sample. Reading the label with the study, this specimen's time point is: about 28 days (+/-7) after the second vaccine dose. This sample comprised peripheral blood, obtained 28 days after the second AZD1222 dose. The receptors were sampled from an adult who received the AZD1222 COVID-19 vaccine.

Of note for this clone: The sample holds other DNA sequences that translate to the same CDR3. The chain links TRBV19 to TRBJ1-5; D is unclear. This CDR3 has 13 residues. V was cut by 2 bases and J by 1 base, with 3 bases left in between. Germline CDR1 reads LNHDA; CDR2 reads SQIVND (reference sequence). Here the CDR3 reads CASSISSNQPQHF. CDR3 nucleotide sequence: TGTGCCAGTAGTATATCCAGCAATCAGCCCCAGCATTTT.

The chain couples TRBV3-1 (or the pseudogene TRBV3-2) to TRBJ2-7; D remains ambiguous. This CDR3 is 11 amino acids long. Germline CDR1 reads LGHDT; CDR2 reads YNNKEL (reference sequence). Trimming pared 3 bases from V and 3 bases from J, leaving 3 bases between. The CDR3 here is CASSQSYEQYF. The CDR3 nucleotides are TGTGCCAGCAGCCAGAGCTACGAGCAGTACTTC.

This chain joins TRBV9 and TRBJ2-7, with TRBD2 matching 7 bases. V dropped 4 bases and J dropped 2; count of bases not matched to a gene: 9. Germline lookup yields CDR1 SGDLS and CDR2 YYNGEE. This CDR3 region has 15 residues. In DNA, the CDR3 is TGTGCCAGCAGCCTTAGCAGCGGGATCCCCTACGAGCAGTACTTC. It yields the protein CASSLSSGIPYEQYF.

The chain is built from TRBV6-5 and TRBJ2-7, with D possibly being TRBD1 (5 bases). Trimming removed 4 bases at V and 5 bases at J, with 6 bases between. Germline assignment: CDR1 MNHEY and CDR2 SVGAGI. There are 11 residues in the CDR3. This CDR3 reads CASSWGHEQYF. The CDR3 nucleotides are TGTGCCAGCAGTTGGGGCCACGAGCAGTACTTC.

The chain has TRBV9 and TRBJ1-1; D unresolved. Germline-derived CDR1 and CDR2 are SGDLS and YYNGEE. The CDR3 length is 14 residues. Between the trimmed V and J ends, which lost 0 bases and 8 bases, there was a span of 14 bases. The CDR3 DNA reads as TGTGCCAGCAGCGTAGGCGAGGGAAGTGAAGAAGCTTTCTTT. Amino acids: CASSVGEGSEEAFF.

The V gene is TRBV7-6, the J gene TRBJ2-1, with a possible D match to TRBD2 (5 bases). V was shortened by 5 bases and J by 15 bases, with 14 bases between the two germline ends. Germline loops: CDR1 SGHVS, CDR2 FNYEAQ. CDR3 length: 11 amino acids. CDR3 coding DNA: TGTGCCAGCAGCGGTCCGGGGTTGATGTTCTTC. Protein sequence: CASSGPGLMFF.

This clone has just one count. The CDR3 reads CASSGKTTSRYNEQFF. CDR3 coding DNA: TGTGCCAGCAGCGGAAAGACGACTAGCCGCTACAATGAGCAGTTCTTC. J is TRBJ2-1 and V is TRBV9, with 7 bases fitting TRBD2. Trimming removed 3 bases from V and 3 bases from J; junction bases left unmatched: 9. CDR3 length: 16 residues. Germline values: CDR1 SGDLS, CDR2 YYNGEE.

The V gene is TRBV7-6, the J gene TRBJ2-7; D is undetermined. This CDR3 is 15 amino acids long. Germline V gives CDR1 SGHVS, CDR2 FNYEAQ. V dropped 4 bases and J dropped 0 bases, with 13 bases sitting between them. The CDR3 DNA reads as TGTGCCAGCAGCTCCCTGCCCTCCGGCTCCTACGAGCAGTACTTC. Amino acid sequence: CASSSLPSGSYEQYF.